The present entry profiles one T cell receptor (beta chain) with its context. The antigen is unknown. V was pared by 0 bases and J by 5 bases, with 16 bases between. CDR3 length equals 17 residues. The germline V gene has CDR1 WNHNN and CDR2 SYGVQD (reference sequence). The record originates from a study of post-analysis software for immune sequencing data. Study-level information: The patients showed relapsing-remitting, secondary progressive and progressive-relapsing multiple sclerosis courses.

Findings of the study overall: In patients, TRBV5-6, TRBV5-1 and TRBV20-1 belonged to roughly five TRBV segments found more frequently than in controls. Analysis by F measure revealed that same-batch samples clustered strongly together. Normalized Chao1 diversity was significantly reduced in patients versus controls.

Unique molecular identifiers were built into the TCR beta cDNA libraries. A population of about 0.9 to 10 million T cells gave rise to 400,000 to 550,000 cDNA molecules. In TCRdb, the PCR reads were re-called with MiXCR into one record per CDR3 protein. This table has approximately 630,000 distinct CDR3 sequences, about 60% appearing once. This receptor was identified in a girl aged 2 to 10 with multiple sclerosis. V gene TRBV10-1 combines with J gene TRBJ2-2; tentative D call: TRBD1 (5 bases). Sequencing was done on a sample of blood. CDR3 amino acids: CASSESTPGSGTGELFF. Here the CDR3 DNA reads TGCGCCAGCAGTGAGTCGACTCCAGGGTCAGGAACCGGGGAGCTGTTTTTT.